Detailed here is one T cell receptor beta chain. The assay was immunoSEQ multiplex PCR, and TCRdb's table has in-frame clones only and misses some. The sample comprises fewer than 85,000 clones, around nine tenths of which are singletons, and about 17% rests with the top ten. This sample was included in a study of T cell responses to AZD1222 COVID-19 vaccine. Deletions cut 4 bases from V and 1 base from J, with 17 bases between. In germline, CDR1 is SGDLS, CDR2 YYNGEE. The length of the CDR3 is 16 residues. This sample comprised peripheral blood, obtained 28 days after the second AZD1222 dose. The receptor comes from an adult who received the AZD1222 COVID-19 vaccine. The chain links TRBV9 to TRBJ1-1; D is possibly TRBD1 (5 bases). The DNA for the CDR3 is TGTGCCAGCAGCTCAATAGGGACGGCCAAGAACACTGAAGCTTTCTTT. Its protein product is CASSSIGTAKNTEAFF.